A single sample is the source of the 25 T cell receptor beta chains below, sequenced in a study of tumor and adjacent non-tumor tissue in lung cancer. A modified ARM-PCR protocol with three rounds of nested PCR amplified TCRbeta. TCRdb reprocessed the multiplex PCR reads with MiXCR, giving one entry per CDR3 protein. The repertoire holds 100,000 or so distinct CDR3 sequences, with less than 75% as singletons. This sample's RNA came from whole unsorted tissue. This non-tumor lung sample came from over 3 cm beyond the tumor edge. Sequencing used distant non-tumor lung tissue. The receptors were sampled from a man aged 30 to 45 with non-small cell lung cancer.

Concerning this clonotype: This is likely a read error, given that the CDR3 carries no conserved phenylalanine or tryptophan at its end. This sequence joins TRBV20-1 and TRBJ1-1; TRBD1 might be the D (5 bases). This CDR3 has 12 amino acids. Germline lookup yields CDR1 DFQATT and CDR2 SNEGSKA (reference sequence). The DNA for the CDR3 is TGCAGTGCCGTCTGGAGGGGCACTGTAGCTTTCTAT. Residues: CSAVWRGTVAFY.

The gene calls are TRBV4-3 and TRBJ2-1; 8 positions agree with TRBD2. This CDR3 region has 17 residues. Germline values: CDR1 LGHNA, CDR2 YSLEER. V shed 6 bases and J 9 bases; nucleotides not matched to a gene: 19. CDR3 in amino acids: CASRLLGGSGVWSEQFF. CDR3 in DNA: TGCGCCAGCAGGTTACTAGGTGGTAGCGGGGTTTGGAGTGAGCAGTTCTTC.

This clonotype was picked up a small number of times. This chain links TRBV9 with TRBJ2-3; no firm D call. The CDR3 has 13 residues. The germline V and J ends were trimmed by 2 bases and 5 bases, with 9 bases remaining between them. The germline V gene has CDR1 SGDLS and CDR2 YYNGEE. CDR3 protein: CASSVEGIDTQYF. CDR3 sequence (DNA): TGTGCCAGCAGCGTGGAAGGAATAGATACGCAGTATTTT.

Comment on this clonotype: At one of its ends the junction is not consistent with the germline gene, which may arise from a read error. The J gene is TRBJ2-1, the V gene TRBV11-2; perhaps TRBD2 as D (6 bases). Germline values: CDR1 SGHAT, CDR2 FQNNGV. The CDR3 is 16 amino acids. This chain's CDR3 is CASRLGDFRLQNERFF. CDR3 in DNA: TGTGCCAGCAGACTAGGGGACTTCCGTCTACAGAATGAGCGGTTCTTC.

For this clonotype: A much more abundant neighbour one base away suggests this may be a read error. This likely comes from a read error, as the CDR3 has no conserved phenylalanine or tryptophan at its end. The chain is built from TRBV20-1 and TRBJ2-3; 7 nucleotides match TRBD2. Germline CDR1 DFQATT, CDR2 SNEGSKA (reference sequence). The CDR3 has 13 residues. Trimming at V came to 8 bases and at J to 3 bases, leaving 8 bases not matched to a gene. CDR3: CSRGGEGTDTQYL. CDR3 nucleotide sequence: TGCAGTCGCGGTGGGGAGGGGACAGATACGCAGTATCTT.

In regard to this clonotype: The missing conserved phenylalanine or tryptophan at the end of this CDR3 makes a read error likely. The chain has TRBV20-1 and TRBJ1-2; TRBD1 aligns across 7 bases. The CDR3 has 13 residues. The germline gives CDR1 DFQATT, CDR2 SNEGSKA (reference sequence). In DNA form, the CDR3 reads TGCAGTGCTAGAGATCCCGGACAGGATGGGTACACCATC. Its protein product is CSARDPGQDGYTI.

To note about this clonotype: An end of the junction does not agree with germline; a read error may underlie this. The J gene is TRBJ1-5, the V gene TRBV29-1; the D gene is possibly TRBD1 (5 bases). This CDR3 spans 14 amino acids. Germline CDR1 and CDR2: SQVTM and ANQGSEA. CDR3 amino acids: CGVGTGGVNQPQHF. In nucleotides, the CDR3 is TGCGGCGTGGGGACTGGGGGTGTCAATCAGCCCCAGCATTTT.

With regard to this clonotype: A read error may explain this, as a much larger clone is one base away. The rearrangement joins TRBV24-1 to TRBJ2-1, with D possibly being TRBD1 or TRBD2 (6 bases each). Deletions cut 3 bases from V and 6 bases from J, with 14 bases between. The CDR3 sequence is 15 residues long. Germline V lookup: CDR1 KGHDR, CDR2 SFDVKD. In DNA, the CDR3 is TGTGCCACCAGTGATGAGGGACGGGGGCGCAATGAGCAGTTCTTC. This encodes CATSDEGRGRNEQFF.

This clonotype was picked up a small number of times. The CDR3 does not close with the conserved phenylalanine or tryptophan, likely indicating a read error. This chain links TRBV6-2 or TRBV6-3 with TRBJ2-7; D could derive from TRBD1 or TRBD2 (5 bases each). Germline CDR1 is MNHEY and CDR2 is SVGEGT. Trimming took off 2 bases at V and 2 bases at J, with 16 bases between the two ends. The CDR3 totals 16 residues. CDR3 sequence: CASSYGGRSHTYEQYL. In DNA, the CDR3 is TGTGCCAGCAGTTACGGGGGTCGGAGCCACACCTACGAGCAGTACTTG.

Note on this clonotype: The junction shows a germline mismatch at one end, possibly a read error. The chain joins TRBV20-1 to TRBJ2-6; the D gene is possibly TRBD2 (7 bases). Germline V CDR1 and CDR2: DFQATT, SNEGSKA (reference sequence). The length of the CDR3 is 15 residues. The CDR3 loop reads CSVKPGGAVANLLTF. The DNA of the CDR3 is TGCAGTGTTAAACCTGGGGGGGCTGTGGCCAACCTCCTGACTTTC.

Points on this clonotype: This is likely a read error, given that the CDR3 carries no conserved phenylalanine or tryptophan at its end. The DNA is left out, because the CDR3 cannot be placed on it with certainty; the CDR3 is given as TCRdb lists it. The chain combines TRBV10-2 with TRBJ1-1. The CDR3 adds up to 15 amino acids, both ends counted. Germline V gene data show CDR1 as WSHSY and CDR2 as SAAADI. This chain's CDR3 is CASKDSGLRNTEAYL.

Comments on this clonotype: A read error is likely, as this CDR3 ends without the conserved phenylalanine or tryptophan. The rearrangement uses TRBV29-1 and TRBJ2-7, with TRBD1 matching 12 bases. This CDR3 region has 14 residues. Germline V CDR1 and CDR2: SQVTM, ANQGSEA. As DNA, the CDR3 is TGCACCGTTGCGGTGGGGACAGGGGGCCACGAGCAGTACTCC. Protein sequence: CTVAVGTGGHEQYS.

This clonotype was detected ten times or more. The CDR3, as DNA: TGTGCCAGCAGCTTGGACGTCGAGACCCAGTACTTC. Protein product: CASSLDVETQYF. The chain has TRBV5-5 and TRBJ2-5; no reliable D call. V gave up 0 bases and J gave up 5 bases, with 5 bases separating them. Germline-derived CDR1 and CDR2 are SGHKS and YYEKEE (reference sequence). This CDR3 is 12 amino acids long.

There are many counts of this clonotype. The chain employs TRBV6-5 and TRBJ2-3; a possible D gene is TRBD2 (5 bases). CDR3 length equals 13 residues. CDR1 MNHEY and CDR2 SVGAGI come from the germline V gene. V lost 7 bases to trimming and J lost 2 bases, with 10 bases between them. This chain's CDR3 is CASTETNTDTQYF. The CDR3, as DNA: TGTGCCAGCACTGAGACTAACACAGATACGCAGTATTTT.

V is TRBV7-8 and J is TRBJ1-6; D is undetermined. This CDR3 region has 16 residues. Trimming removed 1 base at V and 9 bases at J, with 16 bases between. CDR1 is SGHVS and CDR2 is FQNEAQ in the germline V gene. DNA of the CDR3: TGTGCCAGCAGCTTAGATCGTGCAGTTCTGGGTTCACCCCTCCACTTT. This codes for CASSLDRAVLGSPLHF.

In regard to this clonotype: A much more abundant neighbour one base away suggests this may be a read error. The CDR3, as DNA: TGTGCCAGCTCTCCCGAGAAGCCCCAGCATTTT. It encodes CASSPEKPQHF. The V call is TRBV6-1, the J call TRBJ1-5; no firm D call. The CDR3 has 11 amino acids. Germline V gene lookup returns CDR1 MNHNS and CDR2 SASEGT. Between the trimmed V and J ends, which lost 8 bases and 8 bases, there was a span of 10 bases.

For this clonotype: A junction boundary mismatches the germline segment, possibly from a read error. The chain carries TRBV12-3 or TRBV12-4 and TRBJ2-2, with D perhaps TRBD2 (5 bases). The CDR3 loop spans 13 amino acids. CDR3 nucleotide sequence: TGTACCAGCAGTTTACAGATCACCGGGGAGCTGTTCTTT. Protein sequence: CTSSLQITGELFF.

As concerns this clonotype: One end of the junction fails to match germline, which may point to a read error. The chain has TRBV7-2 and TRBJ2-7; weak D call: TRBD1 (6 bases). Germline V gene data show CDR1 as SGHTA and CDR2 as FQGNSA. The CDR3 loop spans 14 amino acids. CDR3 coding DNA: TGTGCCAGCAGCTTAGATTCGACAGGCTACGAGCAGTACTTT. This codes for CASSLDSTGYEQYF.

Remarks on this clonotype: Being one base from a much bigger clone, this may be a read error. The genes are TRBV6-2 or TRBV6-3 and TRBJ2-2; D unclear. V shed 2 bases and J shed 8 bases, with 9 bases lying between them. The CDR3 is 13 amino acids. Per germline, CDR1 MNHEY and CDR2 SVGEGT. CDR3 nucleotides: TGTGCCAGCAGTTACGACGGTAGTGGGGAGCTGTTTTTT. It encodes CASSYDGSGELFF.

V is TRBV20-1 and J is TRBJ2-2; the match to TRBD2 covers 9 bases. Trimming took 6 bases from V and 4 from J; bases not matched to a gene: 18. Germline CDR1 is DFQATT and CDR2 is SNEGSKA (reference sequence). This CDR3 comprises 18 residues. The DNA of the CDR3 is TGCAGTGCCCTACAGGCTCGCGGGGGGGCCTTATGCACCGGGGAGCTGTTTTTT. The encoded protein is CSALQARGGALCTGELFF.

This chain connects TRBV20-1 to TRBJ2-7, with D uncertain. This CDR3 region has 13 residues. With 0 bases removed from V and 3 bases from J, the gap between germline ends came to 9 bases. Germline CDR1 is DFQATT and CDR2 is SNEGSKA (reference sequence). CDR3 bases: TGCAGTGCTAGAGACGGTTACGGCTACGAGCAGTACTTC. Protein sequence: CSARDGYGYEQYF.

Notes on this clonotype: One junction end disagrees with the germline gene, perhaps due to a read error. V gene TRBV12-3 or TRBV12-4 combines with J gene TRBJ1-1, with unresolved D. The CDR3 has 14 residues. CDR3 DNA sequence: TGTACCAGCAATCCGACGGTTATGAACACTGAAGCTTTCTTT. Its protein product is CTSNPTVMNTEAFF.

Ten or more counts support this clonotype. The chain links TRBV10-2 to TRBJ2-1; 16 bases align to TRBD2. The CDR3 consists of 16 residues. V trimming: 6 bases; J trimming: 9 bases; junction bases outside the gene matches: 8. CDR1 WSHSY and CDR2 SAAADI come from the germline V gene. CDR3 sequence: CASREKGLAGGSEQFF. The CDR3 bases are TGCGCCAGCAGGGAAAAGGGACTAGCGGGAGGGAGTGAGCAGTTCTTC.

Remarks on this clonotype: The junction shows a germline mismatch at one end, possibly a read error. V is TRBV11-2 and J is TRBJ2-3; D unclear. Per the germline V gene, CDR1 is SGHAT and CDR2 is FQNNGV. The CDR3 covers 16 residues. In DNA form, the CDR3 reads TGTGCCAGCTGCTCCCGATGGGGAATGAGCACAGATACGCAGTACTTT. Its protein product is CASCSRWGMSTDTQYF.

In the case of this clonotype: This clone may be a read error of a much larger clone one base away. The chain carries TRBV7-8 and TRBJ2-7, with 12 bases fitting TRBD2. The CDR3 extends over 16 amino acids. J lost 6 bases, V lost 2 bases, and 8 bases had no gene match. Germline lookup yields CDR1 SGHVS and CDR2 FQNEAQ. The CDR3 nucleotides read TGTGCCAGCAGCTTAACCGAGACTAGCGGGAGTAGCGAGCAGTACTTC. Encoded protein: CASSLTETSGSSEQYF. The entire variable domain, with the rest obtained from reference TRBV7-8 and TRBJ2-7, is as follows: GAGVSQSPRYKVAKRGQDVALRCDPISGHVSLFWYQQALGQGPEFLTYFQNEAQLDKSGLPSDRFFAERPEGSVSTLKIQRTQQEDSAVYLCASSLTETSGSSEQYFGPGTRLTVT.